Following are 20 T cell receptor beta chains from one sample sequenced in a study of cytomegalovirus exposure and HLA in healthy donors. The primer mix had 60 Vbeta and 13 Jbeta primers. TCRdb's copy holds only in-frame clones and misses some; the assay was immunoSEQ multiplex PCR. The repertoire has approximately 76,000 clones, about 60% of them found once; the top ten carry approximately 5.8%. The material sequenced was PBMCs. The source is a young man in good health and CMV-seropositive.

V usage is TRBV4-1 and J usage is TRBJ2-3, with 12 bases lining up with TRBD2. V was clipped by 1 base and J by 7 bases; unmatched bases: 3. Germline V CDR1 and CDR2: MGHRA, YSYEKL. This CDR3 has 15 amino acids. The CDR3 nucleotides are TGCGCCAGCAGCCAAGGGACTAGCGGGATTTATACGCAGTATTTT. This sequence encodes CASSQGTSGIYTQYF.

The CDR3 sequence is CASSRPGTGNGGYEQYF. The CDR3 DNA sequence: TGTGCCAGCAGTCGTCCCGGGACAGGGAACGGAGGCTACGAGCAGTACTTC. V usage is TRBV27 and J usage is TRBJ2-7; 9 nucleotides line up with TRBD1. The CDR3 spans 17 residues. V shed 5 bases, J shed 3 bases, and the junction held 14 bases outside the gene matches. Germline CDR1 and CDR2: MNHEY and SMNVEV (reference sequence).

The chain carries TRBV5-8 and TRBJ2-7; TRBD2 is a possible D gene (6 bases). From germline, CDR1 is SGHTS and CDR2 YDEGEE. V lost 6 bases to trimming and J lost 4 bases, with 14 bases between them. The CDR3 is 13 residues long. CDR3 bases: TGTGCCAGCAATTTGCTAGCGACTTACGAGCAGTACTTC. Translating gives CASNLLATYEQYF. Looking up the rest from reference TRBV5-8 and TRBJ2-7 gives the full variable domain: EAGVTQSPTHLIKTRGQQATLRCSPISGHTSVYWYQQALGLGLQFLLWYDEGEERNRGNFPPRFSGRQFPNYSSELNVNALELEDSALYLCASNLLATYEQYFGPGTRLTVT.

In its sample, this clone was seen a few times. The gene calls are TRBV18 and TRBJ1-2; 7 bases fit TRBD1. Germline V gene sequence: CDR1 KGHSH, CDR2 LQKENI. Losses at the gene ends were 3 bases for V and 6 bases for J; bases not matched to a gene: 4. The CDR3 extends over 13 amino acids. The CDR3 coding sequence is TGTGCCAGCTCACCGGGACAGACGGATGGCTACACCTTC. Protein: CASSPGQTDGYTF.

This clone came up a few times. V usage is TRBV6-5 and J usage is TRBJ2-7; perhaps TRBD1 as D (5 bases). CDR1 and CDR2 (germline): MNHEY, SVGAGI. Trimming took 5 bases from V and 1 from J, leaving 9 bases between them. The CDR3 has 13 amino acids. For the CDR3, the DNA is TGTGCCAGCAGTCCGGACAATTCCTACGAGCAGTACTTC. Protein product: CASSPDNSYEQYF.

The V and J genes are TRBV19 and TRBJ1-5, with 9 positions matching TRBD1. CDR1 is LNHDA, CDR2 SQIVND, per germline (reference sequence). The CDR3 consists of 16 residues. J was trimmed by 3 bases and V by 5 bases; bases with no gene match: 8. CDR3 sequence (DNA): TGTGCCAGTAGTTACAGGGGGCGTATGGACAATCAGCCCCAGCATTTT. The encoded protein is CASSYRGRMDNQPQHF. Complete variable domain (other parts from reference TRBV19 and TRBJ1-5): DGGITQSPKYLFRKEGQNVTLSCEQNLNHDAMYWYRQDPGQGLRLIYYSQIVNDFQKGDIAEGYSVSREKKESFPLTVTSAQKNPTAFYLCASSYRGRMDNQPQHFGDGTRLSIL.

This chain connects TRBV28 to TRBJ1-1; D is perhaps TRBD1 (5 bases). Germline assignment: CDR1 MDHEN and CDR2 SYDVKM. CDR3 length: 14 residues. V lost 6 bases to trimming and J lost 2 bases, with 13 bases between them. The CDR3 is CASRRDGTNTEAFF. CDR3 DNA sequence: TGTGCCAGCAGACGGGACGGGACTAACACTGAAGCTTTCTTT.

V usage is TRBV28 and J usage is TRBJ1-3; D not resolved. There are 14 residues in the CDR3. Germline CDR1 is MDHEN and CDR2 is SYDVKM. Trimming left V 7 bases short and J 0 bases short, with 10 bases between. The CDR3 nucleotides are TGTGCCAGCAACCAAGCAGGCTCTGGAAACACCATATATTTT. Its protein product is CASNQAGSGNTIYF.

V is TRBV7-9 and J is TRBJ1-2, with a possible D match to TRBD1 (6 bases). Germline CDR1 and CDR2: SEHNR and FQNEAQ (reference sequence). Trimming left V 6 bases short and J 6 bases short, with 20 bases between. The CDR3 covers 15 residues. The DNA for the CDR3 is TGTGCCAGCAGACGGATCCAGAACAGGGATGATGGCTACACCTTC. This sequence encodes CASRRIQNRDDGYTF.

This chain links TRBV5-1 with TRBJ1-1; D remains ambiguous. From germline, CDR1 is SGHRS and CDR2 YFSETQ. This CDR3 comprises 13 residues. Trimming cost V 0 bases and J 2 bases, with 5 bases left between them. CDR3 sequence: CASSLVSNTEAFF. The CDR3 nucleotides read TGCGCCAGCAGCTTGGTATCTAACACTGAAGCTTTCTTT.

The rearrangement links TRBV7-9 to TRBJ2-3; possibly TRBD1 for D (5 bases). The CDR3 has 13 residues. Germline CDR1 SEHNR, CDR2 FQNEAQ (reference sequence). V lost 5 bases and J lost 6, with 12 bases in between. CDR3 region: CASSTQGYDTQYF. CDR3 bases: TGTGCCAGCAGCACCCAGGGTTACGATACGCAGTATTTT.

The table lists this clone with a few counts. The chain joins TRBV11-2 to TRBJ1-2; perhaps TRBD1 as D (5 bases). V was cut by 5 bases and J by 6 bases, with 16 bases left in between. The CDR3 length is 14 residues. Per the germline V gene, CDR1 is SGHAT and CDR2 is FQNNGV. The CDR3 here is CASSQLRGSHGYTF. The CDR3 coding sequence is TGTGCCAGCAGCCAACTCCGGGGGTCACATGGCTACACCTTC.

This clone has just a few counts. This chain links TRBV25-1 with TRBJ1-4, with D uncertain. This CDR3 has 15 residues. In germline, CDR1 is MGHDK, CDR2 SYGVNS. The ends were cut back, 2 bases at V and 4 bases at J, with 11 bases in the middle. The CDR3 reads CASSEREGYNEKLFF. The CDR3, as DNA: TGTGCCAGCAGTGAACGGGAAGGGTATAATGAAAAACTGTTTTTT.

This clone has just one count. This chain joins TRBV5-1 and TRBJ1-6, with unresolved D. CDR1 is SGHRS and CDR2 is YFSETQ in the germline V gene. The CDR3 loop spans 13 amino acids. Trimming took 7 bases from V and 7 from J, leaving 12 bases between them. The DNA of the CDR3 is TGCGCCAGCGGCACCGGAGCGAATTCACCCCTCCACTTT. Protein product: CASGTGANSPLHF.

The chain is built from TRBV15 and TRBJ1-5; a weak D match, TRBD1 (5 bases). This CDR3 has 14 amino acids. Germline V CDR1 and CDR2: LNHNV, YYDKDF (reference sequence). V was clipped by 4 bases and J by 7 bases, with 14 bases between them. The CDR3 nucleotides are TGTGCCACCAGCATCGGCGGGGCTGGACAGCCCCAGCATTTT. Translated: CATSIGGAGQPQHF.

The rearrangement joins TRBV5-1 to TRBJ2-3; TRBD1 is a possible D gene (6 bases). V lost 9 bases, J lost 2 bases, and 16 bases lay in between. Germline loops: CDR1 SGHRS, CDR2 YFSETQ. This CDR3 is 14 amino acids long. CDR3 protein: CATYKGEYTDTQYF. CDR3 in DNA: TGCGCCACCTATAAGGGGGAATACACAGATACGCAGTATTTT.

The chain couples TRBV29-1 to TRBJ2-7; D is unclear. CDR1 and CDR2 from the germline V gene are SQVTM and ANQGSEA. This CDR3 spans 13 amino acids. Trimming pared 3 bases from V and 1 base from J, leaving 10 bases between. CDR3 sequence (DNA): TGCAGCGTTGACGGTGGAGAATCCTACGAGCAGTACTTC. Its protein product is CSVDGGESYEQYF.

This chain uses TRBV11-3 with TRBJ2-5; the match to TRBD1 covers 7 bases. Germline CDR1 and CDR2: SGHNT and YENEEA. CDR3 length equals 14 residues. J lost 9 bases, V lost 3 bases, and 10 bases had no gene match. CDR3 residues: CASSFHGTVDAQYF. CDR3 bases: TGTGCCAGCAGCTTTCACGGGACAGTGGACGCCCAGTACTTC.

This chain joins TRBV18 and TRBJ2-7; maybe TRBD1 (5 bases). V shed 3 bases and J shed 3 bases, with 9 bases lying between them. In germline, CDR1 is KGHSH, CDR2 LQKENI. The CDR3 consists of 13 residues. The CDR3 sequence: CASSPAGYYEQYF. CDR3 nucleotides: TGTGCCAGCTCACCGGCAGGGTACTACGAGCAGTACTTC.

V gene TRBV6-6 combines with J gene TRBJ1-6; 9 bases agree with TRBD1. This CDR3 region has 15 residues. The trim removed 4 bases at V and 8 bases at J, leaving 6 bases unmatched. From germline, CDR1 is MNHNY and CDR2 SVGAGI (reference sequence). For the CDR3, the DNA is TGTGCCAGCAGTTGGGGGGGGACAGGGTATTCACCCCTCCACTTT. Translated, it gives CASSWGGTGYSPLHF.